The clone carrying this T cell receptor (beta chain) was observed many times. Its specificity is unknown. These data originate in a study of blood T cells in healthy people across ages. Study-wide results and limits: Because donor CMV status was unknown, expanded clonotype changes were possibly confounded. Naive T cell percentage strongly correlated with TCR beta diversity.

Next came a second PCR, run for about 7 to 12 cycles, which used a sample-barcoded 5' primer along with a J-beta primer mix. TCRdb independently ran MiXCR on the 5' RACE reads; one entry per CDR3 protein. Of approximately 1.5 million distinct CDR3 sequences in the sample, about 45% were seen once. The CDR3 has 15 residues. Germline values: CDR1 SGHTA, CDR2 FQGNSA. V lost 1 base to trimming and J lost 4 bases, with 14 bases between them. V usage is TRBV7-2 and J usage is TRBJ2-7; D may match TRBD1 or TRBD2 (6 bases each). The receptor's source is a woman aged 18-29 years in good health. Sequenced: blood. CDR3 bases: TGTGCCAGCAGCTTAGAGGGGGGTACGATTTACGAGCAGTACTTC. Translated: CASSLEGGTIYEQYF.